Described below is a single TCR beta chain sequence and its context. Its antigen is not yet known. Base qualities are not recorded, but no much larger clone differs from it by a single base. The label giving this sample's time point can be read as: baseline before first vaccination. The vaccinee samples were drawn from two UK trials, COV001 and COV002, one of which was a single-blind randomized controlled phase 2/3 trial testing AZD1222 (ChAdOx1 nCoV-19) in healthy adults. For TCRbeta chain sequencing, PBMC samples from trial participants were taken at day 0 and at day 28 after the second dose. The data derive from a study of T cell responses to AZD1222 COVID-19 vaccine (dated by TCRdb to about 2021). Study-level background: AZD1222 recipients with second doses at about 4 weeks or about 12 weeks were pooled, because spike-specific TCR depth and breadth did not differ between schedules. A total of 240 or so trial participants underwent TCR sequencing, of whom roughly 210 had received two doses of AZD1222 and about 25 had received two doses of the MenACWY control vaccine. Trial participants were enrolled by age into subgroups of 18-55, 56-69 and 70-plus years, and around 150, 28 and 57 TCR-sequenced participants, respectively, were included in these subgroups.

The full study reports these points: In the small 56-69-year group, the increase in depth fell short of significance, most likely because of low power. Participants were mostly white British, with more females than males. The authors suggested clonal diversity may have been underestimated. After two AZD1222 doses, both the breadth and the depth of spike-specific TCRs were significantly higher than at day 0 and than in MenACWY recipients. The whole spike protein was spanned by vaccine-associated CD4 TCRs, and dominant responses were seen in regions 160-218 and 743-854. Only six AZD1222 recipients were SARS-CoV-2 seropositive at baseline, limiting conclusions about previously exposed vaccinees. Reportedly, almost half of the unique spike-specific TCRs recognized epitopes lying outside the regions that are mutated in the B.1.351 and B.1.1.7 variants. Because no day 14 peak-response samples were available, the repertoires could be characterized only after the peak T cell response.

The CDR3 regions of human TCRbeta chains were subjected to immunosequencing. The published analysis was carried out like this. Repertoire TCRs were checked for matches against a reference library of SARS-CoV-2-specific TCRs that had been generated using the MIRA antigen-specificity platform. Breadth was defined as the fraction of unique TCRs that were SARS-CoV-2-associated, and depth was defined as the fraction of total T cells that were SARS-CoV-2-associated. Using the MIRA data, each spike-specific TCR was mapped to the spike region that the TCR reacts to and placed in a CD4 or CD8 class. Log10-transformed breadth and depth values were compared by one-way ANOVA with Sidak's multiple comparisons tests. The clones in this table, taken by TCRdb from immuneACCESS, are in-frame only. Not every clone is retained; where verified, under half of the shortfall comes from an unresolved V gene, and the cause of the rest is unknown. Clone size and the V and J calls come from that table; the DNA yielded D and trimming. In all, the sample holds 120,000 or so clones, and 80% to 90% of those were seen once. Together, the top ten hold approximately 1.2% of the sample.

The germline V gene (reference sequence) provides CDR1 LGHDT and CDR2 YNNKEL. Trimming costs V 4 bases and J 5 bases, and their ends lie 8 bases apart. The CDR3 measures 12 amino acids from cysteine to phenylalanine. The kept DNA is CDR3 alone, 36 bases in frame from the first base. The sample here was peripheral blood, taken on day 0 of AZD1222 vaccination. The sequence links TRBV3-1 (or the pseudogene TRBV3-2) to TRBJ1-2; no D gene is confidently identified. The origin of this receptor is an adult in good health. The nucleotide sequence reads TGTGCCAGCAGCCCTGGGAGTTATGGCTACACCTTC. The resulting protein is CASSPGSYGYTF.